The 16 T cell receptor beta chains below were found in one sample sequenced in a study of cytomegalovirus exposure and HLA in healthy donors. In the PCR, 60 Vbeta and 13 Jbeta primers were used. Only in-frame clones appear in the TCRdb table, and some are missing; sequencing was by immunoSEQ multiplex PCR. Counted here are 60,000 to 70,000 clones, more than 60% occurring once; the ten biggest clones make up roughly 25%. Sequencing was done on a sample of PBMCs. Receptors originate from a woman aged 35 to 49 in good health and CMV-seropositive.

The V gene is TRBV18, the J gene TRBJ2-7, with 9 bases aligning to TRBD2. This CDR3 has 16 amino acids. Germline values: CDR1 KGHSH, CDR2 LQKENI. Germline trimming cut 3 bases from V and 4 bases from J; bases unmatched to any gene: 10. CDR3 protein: CASSPRGRAPPYEQYF. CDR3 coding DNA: TGTGCCAGCTCACCCCGCGGGAGGGCCCCTCCATACGAGCAGTACTTC.

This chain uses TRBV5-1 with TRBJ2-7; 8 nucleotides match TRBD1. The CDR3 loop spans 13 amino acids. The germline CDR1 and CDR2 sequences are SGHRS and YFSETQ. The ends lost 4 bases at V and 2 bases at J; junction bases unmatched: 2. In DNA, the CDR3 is TGCGCCAGCAGCAAGACAGGGGCCTACGAGCAGTACTTC. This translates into CASSKTGAYEQYF.

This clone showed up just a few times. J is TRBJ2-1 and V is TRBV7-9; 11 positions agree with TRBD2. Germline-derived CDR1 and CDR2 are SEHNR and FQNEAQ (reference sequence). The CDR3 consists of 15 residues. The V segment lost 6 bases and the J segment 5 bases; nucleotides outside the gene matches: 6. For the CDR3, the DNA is TGTGCCAGCAGTTTTAGCGGGGGGGCCGACAATGAGCAGTTCTTC. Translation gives CASSFSGGADNEQFF.

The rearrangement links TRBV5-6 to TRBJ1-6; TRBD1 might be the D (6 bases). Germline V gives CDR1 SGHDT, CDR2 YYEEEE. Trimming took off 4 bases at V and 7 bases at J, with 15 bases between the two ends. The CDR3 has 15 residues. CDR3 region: CASSRTGTPNSPLHF. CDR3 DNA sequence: TGTGCCAGCAGCCGGACCGGGACACCAAATTCACCCCTCCACTTT.

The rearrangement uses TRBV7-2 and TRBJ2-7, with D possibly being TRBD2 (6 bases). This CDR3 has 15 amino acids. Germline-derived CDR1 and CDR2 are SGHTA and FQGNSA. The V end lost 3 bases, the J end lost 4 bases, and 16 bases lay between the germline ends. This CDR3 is CASSLEALEGYEQYF. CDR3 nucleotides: TGTGCCAGCAGCTTGGAAGCGCTGGAGGGTTACGAGCAGTACTTC.

The CDR3 nucleotides read TGTGCCAGCAGAGGGGGGGGTGAAGCTTTCTTT. This translates into CASRGGGEAFF. This rearrangement joins TRBV6-1 to TRBJ1-1, with D perhaps TRBD1 (6 bases). Germline CDR1 reads MNHNS; CDR2 reads SASEGT. Deletions cut 6 bases from V and 7 bases from J, with 9 bases between. This CDR3 comprises 11 residues.

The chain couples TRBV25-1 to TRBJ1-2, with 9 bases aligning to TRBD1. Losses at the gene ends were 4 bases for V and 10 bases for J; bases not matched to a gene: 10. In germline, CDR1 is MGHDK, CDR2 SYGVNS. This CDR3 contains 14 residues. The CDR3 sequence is CASSGSGQGTFYTF. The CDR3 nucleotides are TGTGCCAGCAGTGGATCGGGACAGGGAACCTTCTACACCTTC.

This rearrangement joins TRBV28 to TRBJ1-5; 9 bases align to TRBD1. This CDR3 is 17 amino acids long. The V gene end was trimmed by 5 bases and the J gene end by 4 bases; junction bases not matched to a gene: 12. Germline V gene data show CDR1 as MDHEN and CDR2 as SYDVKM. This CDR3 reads CASSAGQGRVENQPQHF. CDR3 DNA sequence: TGTGCCAGCAGTGCCGGACAGGGGAGAGTCGAAAATCAGCCCCAGCATTTT.

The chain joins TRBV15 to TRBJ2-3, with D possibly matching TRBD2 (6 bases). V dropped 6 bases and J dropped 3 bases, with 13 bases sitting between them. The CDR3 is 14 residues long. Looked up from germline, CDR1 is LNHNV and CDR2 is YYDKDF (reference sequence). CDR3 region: CATRGPSGTDTQYF. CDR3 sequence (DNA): TGTGCCACCAGAGGTCCAAGCGGGACAGATACGCAGTATTTT.

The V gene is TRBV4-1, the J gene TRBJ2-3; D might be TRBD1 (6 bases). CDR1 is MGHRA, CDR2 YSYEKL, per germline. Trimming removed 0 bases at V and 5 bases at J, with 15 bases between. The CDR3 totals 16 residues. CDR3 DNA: TGCGCCAGCAGCCAAGATTCAAGACAGGATATAGATACGCAGTATTTT. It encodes CASSQDSRQDIDTQYF.

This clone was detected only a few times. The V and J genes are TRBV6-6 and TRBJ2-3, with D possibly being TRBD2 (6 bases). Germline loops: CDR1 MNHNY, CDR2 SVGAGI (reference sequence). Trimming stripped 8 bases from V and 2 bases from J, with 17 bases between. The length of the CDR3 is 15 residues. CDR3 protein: CASSGGGSNTDTQYF. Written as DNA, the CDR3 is TGTGCCAGCTCTGGAGGAGGGAGTAACACAGATACGCAGTATTTT.

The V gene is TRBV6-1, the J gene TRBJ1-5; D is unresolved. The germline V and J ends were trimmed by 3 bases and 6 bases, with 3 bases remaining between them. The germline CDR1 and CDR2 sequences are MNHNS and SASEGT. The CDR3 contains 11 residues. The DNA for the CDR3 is TGTGCCAGCAGTGACAGTCAGCCCCAGCATTTT. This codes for CASSDSQPQHF.

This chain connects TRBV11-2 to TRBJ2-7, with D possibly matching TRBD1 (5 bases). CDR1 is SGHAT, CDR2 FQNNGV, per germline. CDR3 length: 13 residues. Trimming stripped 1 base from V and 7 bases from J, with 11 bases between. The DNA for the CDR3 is TGTGCCAGCAGCTTAGGGGGCCCTTCGGAGCAGTACTTC. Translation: CASSLGGPSEQYF.

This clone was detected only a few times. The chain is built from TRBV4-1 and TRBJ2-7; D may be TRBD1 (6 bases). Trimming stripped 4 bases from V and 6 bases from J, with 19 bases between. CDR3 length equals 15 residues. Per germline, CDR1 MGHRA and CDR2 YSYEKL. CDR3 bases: TGCGCCAGCAGCCGGGGGCAGGGATTGGCGAGCGAGCAGTACTTC. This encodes CASSRGQGLASEQYF.

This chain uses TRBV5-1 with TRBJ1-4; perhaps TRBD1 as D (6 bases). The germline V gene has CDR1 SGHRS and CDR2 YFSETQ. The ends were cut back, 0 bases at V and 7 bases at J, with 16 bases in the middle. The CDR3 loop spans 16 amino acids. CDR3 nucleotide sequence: TGCGCCAGCAGCTTGGGACAGGCTTTTCTCCCTGAAAAACTGTTTTTT. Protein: CASSLGQAFLPEKLFF.

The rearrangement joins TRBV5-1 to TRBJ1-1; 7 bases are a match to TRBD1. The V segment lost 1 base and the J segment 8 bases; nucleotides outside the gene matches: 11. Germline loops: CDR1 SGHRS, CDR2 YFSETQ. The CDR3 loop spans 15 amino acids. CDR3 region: CASSLRGPDRSEAFF. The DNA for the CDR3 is TGCGCCAGCAGCTTGAGGGGGCCGGACAGGTCAGAAGCTTTCTTT.